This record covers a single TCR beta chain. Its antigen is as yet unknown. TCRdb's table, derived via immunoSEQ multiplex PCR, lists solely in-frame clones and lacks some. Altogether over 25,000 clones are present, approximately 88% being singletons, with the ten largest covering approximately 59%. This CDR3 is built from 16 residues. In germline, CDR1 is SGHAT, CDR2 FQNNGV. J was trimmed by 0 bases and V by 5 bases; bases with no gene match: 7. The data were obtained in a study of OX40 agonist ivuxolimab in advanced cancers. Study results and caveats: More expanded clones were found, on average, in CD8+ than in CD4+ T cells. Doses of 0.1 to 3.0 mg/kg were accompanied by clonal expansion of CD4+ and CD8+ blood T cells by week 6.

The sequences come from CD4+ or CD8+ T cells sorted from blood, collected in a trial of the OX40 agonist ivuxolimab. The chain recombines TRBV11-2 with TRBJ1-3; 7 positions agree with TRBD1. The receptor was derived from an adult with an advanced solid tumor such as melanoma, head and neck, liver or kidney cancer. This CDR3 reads CASSPGTAYSGNTIYF. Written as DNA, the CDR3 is TGTGCCAGCAGCCCGGGGACAGCGTACTCTGGAAACACCATATATTTT.